The present entry profiles one T cell receptor beta chain with its context. Authors' methods: Nucleated cell number was recorded as an estimate derived from reference gene primer amplification. The table came from immunoSEQ multiplex PCR; TCRdb's copy has only in-frame clones and leaves some out. V and J calls plus clone size are reproduced from that table; the DNA served to infer D and trimming. Of fewer than 350,000 clones in the sample, around 90% are singletons; the top ten hold under 5%. These data belong to a study of blood T cell repertoires in COVID-19. Study summary: There were acute and convalescent COVID-19 samples, and they came from the United States, Italy and Spain. T cells, B-cell-depleted T cells, or PBMCs provided the cDNA or gDNA that served as material.

J gave up 0 bases and V 2 bases, and 4 bases lay outside the gene matches. The CDR3 spans 17 residues. CDR1 and CDR2 (germline): KGHSH, LQKENI. Enrollment of patients from Seattle took place during active infection, with longitudinal follow-up. This TCR derives from a woman in her sixties with COVID-19, enrolled during active disease. This chain joins TRBV18 and TRBJ1-1; 12 positions agree with TRBD1. Sequencing used peripheral blood. The CDR3 region is CASSPAGTGGMNTEAFF. The CDR3 coding sequence is TGTGCCAGCTCACCAGCCGGGACAGGGGGCATGAACACTGAAGCTTTCTTT.